The clone carrying this T cell receptor (beta chain) showed up many times. This sample is part of a study of early T cells in non-severe SARS-CoV-2 infection. Individual cDNA molecules were tagged with unique molecular identifiers, the study reported. TCRdb re-derived calls from the 5' RACE reads in MiXCR, one entry per CDR3 protein. The data contain approximately 28,000 distinct CDR3 sequences, roughly 4.6% of them singletons. Material: whole blood, obtained at baseline. The source is an adult who was a healthcare worker with PCR-confirmed SARS-CoV-2 infection or an uninfected control (not recorded which).

In DNA form, the CDR3 reads TGTGCCAGCAGTGAAGCAGGACGAGGGGACACCATATATTTT. This codes for CASSEAGRGDTIYF. The J gene is TRBJ1-3, the V gene TRBV25-1; maybe TRBD1 (5 bases). CDR1 and CDR2 (germline): MGHDK, SYGVNS. The CDR3 consists of 14 residues. V lost 2 bases and J lost 8, with 13 bases in between.